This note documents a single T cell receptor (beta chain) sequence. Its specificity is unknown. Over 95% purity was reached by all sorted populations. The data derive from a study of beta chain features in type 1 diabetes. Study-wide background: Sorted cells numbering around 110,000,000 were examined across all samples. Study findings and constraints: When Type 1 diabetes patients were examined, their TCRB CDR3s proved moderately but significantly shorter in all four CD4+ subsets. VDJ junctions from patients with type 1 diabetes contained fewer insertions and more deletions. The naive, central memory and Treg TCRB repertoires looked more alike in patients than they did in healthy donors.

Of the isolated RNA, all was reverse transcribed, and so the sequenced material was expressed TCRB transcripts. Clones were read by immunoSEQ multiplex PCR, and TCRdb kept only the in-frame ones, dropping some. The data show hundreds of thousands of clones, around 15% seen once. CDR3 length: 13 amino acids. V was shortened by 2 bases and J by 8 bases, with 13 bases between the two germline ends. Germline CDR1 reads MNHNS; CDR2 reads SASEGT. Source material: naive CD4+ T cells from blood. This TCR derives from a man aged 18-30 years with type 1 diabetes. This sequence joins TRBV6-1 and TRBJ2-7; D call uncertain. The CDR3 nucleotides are TGTGCCAGCAGTGAAAGGGTCACCTTCAAGCAGTACTTC. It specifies CASSERVTFKQYF.